A selection of T cell receptor beta chains follows, all from one sample in a study of T cells after yellow fever vaccination. TCRdb called the 5' RACE reads again in MiXCR, with one record for every CDR3 protein. The table records over 100,000 distinct CDR3 sequences, more than 7.5% of them present only once. Sequencing used CD8+ T cells sorted from PBMCs, obtained 45 days after the yellow fever booster vaccination. The receptors were gathered from a man in his thirties or forties who received the YFV17D yellow fever vaccine. Both conserved end residues are part of each CDR3. The D gene is left open where the match is weak. The size field is filled for only some rows; it gives once, few, many or a size class.

>many|TRBV7-2|TRBJ2-2|NA
TGTGCCAGCAGCCCAGGGGAGAGGACCGGGGAGCTGTTTTTT
CASSPGERTGELFF
>many|TRBV12-3/TRBV12-4|TRBJ2-2|NA
TGTGCCAGCAGCACCGACAGGTTATACACCGGGGAGCTGTTTTTT
CASSTDRLYTGELFF
>NA|TRBV2|TRBJ2-2|TRBD2
TGTGCCCGCACGAGCGGGAGTTGGATAAACGCGAACACCGGGGAGCTGTTTTTT
CARTSGSWINANTGELFF
>few|TRBV7-9|TRBJ1-3|NA
TGTGCCAGCAGCTTAGATCTAGGGACGGCTGGAAACACCATATATTTT
CASSLDLGTAGNTIYF
>NA|TRBV6-2/TRBV6-3|TRBJ1-2|NA
TGTGCCAGCAGTCCACAACCACTAATACTAGATGGCTACACCTTC
CASSPQPLILDGYTF
>many|TRBV6-1|TRBJ2-1|TRBD1
TGTGCCATACAGGGGGTCTACAATGAGCAGTTCTTC
CAIQGVYNEQFF
>NA|TRBV3-1|TRBJ2-7|TRBD1
TGTGCCAGCAGCCCACAGGGGGAGGTCTACGAGCAGTACTTC
CASSPQGEVYEQYF
>NA|TRBV6-1|TRBJ2-6|NA
TGTGCCAGCACCAGCTCTGGGGCCAACGTCCTGACTTTC
CASTSSGANVLTF
>NA|TRBV7-9|TRBJ2-1|NA
TGTGCCAGCAGCTTAGTTAGGGGGGATGAGCAGTTCTTC
CASSLVRGDEQFF
>many|TRBV5-1|TRBJ2-1|TRBD2
TGCGCCAGCAGCCTGGAGACCAGGGAGTCTCTAGCGGGGAACAATGAGCAGTTCTTC
CASSLETRESLAGNNEQFF
>many|TRBV4-3|TRBJ2-6|TRBD1
TGCGCCAGCAGCCAAGATTGGACAGGGTATGTCTCTGGGGCCAACGTCCTGACTTTC
CASSQDWTGYVSGANVLTF
>many|TRBV5-1|TRBJ2-2|TRBD1
TGCGCCAGCAGCCTATCGACGGGACAGGACAGTTTTTTT
CASSLSTGQDSFF
>many|TRBV9|TRBJ2-7|NA
TGTGCCAGCAGCGTAGGGAGCTCCTCCGAGCAGTACTTC
CASSVGSSSEQYF
>few|TRBV7-9|TRBJ2-3|NA
TGTGCCAGCACCACGAACTGGGATACGCAGTATTTT
CASTTNWDTQYF
>few|TRBV14|TRBJ2-7|NA
TGTGCCAGCAGCCAAGTCTCGCGGGAAAGCTCCTACGAGCAGTACTTC
CASSQVSRESSYEQYF
>NA|TRBV9|TRBJ2-2|TRBD2
TGTGCCAGCAGCGGCGGGGGGGCGAAGACCGGGGAGCTGTTTTTT
CASSGGGAKTGELFF
>NA|TRBV20-1|TRBJ1-2|NA
TGCAGTGCTAGAGATGTAGACCACTATGGCTACACCTTC
CSARDVDHYGYTF
>few|TRBV6-2/TRBV6-3|TRBJ2-7|NA
TGTGCCAGCATCGCGCCTGAGCGGACTTACGAGCAGTACTTC
CASIAPERTYEQYF
>many|TRBV11-2|TRBJ2-3|NA
TGTGCCAGCGTCACGGAACCCGGGGTTGCAGATACGCAGTATTTT
CASVTEPGVADTQYF
>many|TRBV10-2|TRBJ2-1|NA
TGCGCCAGCAGTGATGAGCGGGCCTACTACAATGAGCAGTTCTTC
CASSDERAYYNEQFF
>many|TRBV7-2|TRBJ2-1|NA
TGTGCCAGCAGCTTAGTTCCGTATAGGGCCTCTAAGGAGCAGTTCTTC
CASSLVPYRASKEQFF
>many|TRBV15|TRBJ2-1|NA
TGTGCCACCAGCAGAGTAAGAGGGTACAATGAGCAGTTCTTC
CATSRVRGYNEQFF
>NA|TRBV2|TRBJ2-3|NA
TGTGCCAGCAGCCAAGGGTTAGATACGCAGTATTTT
CASSQGLDTQYF